This T cell receptor beta chain came from a study of blood T cell repertoires in COVID-19. CDR1 is SEHNR, CDR2 FQNEAQ, per germline (reference sequence). The CDR3 sequence is 13 residues long. Turning to this clone: A junction end diverges from the germline sequence, so it may reflect a read error.

Assay used: immunoSEQ multiplex PCR; TCRdb lists only in-frame clones, some missing. The sample records 150,000 or so clones, 85% being singletons. The chain combines TRBV7-9 with TRBJ2-2, with 7 bases lining up with TRBD2. Sequences were obtained from peripheral blood. The TCR was taken from a middle-aged woman with active or convalescent COVID-19. The DNA of the CDR3 is TGTGCCAGCGGCTTCCTAGCGGAAGGGGAGCTGTTTTTT. This translates into CASGFLAEGELFF.